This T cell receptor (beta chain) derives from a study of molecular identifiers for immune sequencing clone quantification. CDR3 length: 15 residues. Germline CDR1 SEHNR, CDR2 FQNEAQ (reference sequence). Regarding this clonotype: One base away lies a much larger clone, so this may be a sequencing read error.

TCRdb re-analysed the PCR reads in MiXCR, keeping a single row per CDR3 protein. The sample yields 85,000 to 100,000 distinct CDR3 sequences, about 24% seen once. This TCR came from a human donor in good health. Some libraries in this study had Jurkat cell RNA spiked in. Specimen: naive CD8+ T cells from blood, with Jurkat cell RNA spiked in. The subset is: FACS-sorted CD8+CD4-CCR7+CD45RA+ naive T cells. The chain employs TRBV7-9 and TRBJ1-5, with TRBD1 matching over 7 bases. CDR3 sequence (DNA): TGTGCCAGCAGCTCCGACAGGGCGTCTGGGCAGCTCCAGCATTTT. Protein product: CASSSDRASGQLQHF.